This entry concerns a single T cell receptor beta chain. The same CDR3 arises from other DNA sequences in this sample as well. Germline V gene lookup returns CDR1 LGHNA and CDR2 YNFKEQ. This CDR3 is 19 amino acids long. Trimming left V 0 bases short and J 1 base short, with 19 bases between. The sample is drawn from a study of cytomegalovirus exposure and HLA in healthy donors. In the study overall: For the roughly 400 genotyped donors, roughly 80% fell within the Caucasian-associated ancestry cluster.

It was with 60 Vbeta and 13 Jbeta primers that the PCR ran. The method was immunoSEQ multiplex PCR; TCRdb's version includes in-frame clones alone and lacks a portion of them. The sample contains 110,000 or so clones, over 70% of which appear only once. The sequencing input was PBMCs. V usage is TRBV4-2 and J usage is TRBJ2-4; D might be TRBD1 (5 bases). The sequence derives from a woman between 40 and 55 years old in good health and CMV-seropositive. In nucleotides, the CDR3 is TGTGCCAGCAGCCAAGATCCCGGGCAGGGCCTTAAGGCCAAAAACATTCAGTACTTC. Translated: CASSQDPGQGLKAKNIQYF.